The clone carrying this T cell receptor beta chain was observed a handful of times. This sample was included in a study of blood T cell repertoires in COVID-19. In the study overall: Both acute and convalescent COVID-19 samples were obtained from the United States, Italy and Spain. Sources were T cells, B-cell-depleted T cells, or PBMCs; the material itself was cDNA or gDNA.

Authors' analysis steps: Amplification from reference gene primers served as the basis for estimated nucleated cell counts. Libraries were prepared by immunoSEQ multiplex PCR; TCRdb keeps only in-frame clonotypes and omits some of them. D and trimming were read from the DNA, whereas the V and J calls and clone size are those reported in that table. The sample holds fewer than 65,000 clones, 65% to 90% seen once. Germline assignment: CDR1 ENHRY and CDR2 SYGVKD. The CDR3 contains 14 residues. The ends lost 6 bases at V and 11 bases at J; junction bases unmatched: 14. Sequencing was carried out using peripheral blood. V gene TRBV10-3 combines with J gene TRBJ1-1; 8 bases line up with TRBD1. The receptor was derived from a human donor in a cohort sampled during active COVID-19. The CDR3 DNA reads TGTGCCATCAGACAGGGGGAGGGAGGTCGGGACGCTTTCTTT. Translation gives CAIRQGEGGRDAFF.